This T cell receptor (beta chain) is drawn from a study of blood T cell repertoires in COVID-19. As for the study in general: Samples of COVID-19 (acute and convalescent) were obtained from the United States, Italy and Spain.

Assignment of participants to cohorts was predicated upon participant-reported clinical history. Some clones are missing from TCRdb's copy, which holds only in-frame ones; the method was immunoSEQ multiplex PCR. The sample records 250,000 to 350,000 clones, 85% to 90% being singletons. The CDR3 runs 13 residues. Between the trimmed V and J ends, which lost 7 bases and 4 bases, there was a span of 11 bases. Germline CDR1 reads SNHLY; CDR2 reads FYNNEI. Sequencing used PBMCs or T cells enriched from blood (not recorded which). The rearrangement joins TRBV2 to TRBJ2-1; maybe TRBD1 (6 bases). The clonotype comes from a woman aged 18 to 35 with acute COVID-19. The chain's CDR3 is CASMVGQYNEQFF. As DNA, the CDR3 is TGTGCCAGCATGGTAGGACAGTACAATGAGCAGTTCTTC.